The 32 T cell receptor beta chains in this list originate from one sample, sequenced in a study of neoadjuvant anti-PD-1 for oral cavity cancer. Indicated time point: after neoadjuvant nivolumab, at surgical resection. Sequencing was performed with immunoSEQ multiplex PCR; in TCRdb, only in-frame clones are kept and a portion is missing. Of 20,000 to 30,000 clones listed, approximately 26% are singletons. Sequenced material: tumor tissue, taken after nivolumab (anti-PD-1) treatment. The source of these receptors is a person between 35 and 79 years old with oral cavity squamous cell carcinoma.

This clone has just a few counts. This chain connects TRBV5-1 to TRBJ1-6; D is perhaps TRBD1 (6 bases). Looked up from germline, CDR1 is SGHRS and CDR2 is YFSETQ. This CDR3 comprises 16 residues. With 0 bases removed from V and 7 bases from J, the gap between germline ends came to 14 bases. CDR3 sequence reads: CASSLVGLGGNSPLHF. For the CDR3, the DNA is TGCGCCAGCAGCTTGGTGGGGCTGGGGGGCAATTCACCCCTCCACTTT. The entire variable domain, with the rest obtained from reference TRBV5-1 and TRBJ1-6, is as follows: KAGVTQTPRYLIKTRGQQVTLSCSPISGHRSVSWYQQTPGQGLQFLFEYFSETQRNKGNFPGRFSGRQFSNSRSEMNVSTLELGDSALYLCASSLVGLGGNSPLHFGNGTRLTVT.

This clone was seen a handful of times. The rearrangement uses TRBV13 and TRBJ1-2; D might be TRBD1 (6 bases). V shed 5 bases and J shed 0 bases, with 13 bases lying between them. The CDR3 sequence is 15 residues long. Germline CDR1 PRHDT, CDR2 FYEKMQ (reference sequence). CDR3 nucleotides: TGTGCCAGCAGCAGGGGACATCTAGCTAACTATGGCTACACCTTC. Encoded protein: CASSRGHLANYGYTF.

The CDR3 DNA follows: TGTGCCAGCAGTTCTATATCTTTCCTCACAGATACGCAGTATTTT. Translating gives CASSSISFLTDTQYF. This sequence joins TRBV28 and TRBJ2-3; D is unclear. CDR3 length equals 15 residues. Per germline, CDR1 MDHEN and CDR2 SYDVKM. V was cut by 4 bases and J by 2 bases, with 13 bases left in between.

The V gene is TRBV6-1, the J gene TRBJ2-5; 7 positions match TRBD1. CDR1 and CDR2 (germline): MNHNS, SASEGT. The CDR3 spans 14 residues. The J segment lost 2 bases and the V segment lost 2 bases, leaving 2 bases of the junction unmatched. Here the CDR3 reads CASSENRGQETQYF. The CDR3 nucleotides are TGTGCCAGCAGTGAAAACAGGGGTCAAGAGACCCAGTACTTC.

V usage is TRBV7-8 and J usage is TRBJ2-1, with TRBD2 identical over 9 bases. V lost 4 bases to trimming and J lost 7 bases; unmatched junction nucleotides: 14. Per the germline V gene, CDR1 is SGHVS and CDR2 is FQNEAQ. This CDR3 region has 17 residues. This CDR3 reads CASSSSVNSGGQNEQFF. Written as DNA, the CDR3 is TGTGCCAGCAGCTCCTCCGTCAACAGCGGGGGGCAAAATGAGCAGTTCTTC.

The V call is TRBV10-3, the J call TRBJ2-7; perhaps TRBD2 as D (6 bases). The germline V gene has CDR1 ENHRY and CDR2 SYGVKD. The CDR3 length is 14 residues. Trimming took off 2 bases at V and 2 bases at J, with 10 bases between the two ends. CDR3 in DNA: TGTGCCATCAGTGAGGGCGGGACGGCCTACGAGCAGTACTTC. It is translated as CAISEGGTAYEQYF.

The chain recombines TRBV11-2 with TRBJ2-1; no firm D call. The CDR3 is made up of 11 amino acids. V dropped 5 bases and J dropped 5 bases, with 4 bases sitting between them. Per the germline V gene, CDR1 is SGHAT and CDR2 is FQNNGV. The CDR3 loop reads CASSPNNEQFF. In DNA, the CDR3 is TGTGCCAGCAGCCCGAACAATGAGCAGTTCTTC.

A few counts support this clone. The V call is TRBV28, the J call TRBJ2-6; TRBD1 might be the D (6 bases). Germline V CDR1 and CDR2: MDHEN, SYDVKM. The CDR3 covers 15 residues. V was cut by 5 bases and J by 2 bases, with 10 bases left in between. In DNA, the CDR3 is TGTGCCAGCAGTCTTTACAGGGCTGGGGCCAACGTCCTGACTTTC. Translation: CASSLYRAGANVLTF.

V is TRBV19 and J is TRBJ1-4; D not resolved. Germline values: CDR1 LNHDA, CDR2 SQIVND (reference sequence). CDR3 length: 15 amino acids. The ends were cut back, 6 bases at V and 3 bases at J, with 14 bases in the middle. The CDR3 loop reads CASRLWTGSNEKLFF. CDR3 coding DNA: TGTGCCAGTAGACTTTGGACTGGTTCTAATGAAAAACTGTTTTTT. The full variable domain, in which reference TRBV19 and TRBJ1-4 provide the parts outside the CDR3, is DGGITQSPKYLFRKEGQNVTLSCEQNLNHDAMYWYRQDPGQGLRLIYYSQIVNDFQKGDIAEGYSVSREKKESFPLTVTSAQKNPTAFYLCASRLWTGSNEKLFFGSGTQLSVL.

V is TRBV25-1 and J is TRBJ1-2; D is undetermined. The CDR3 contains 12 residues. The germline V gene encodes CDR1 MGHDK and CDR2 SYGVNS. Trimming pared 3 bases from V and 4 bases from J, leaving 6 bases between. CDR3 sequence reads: CASSERSYGYTF. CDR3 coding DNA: TGTGCCAGCAGTGAGAGGTCCTATGGCTACACCTTC.

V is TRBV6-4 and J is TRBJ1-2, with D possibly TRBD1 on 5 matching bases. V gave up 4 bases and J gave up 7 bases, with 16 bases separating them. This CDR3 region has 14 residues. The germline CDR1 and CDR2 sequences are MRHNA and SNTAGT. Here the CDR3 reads CASSGGTARSGYTF. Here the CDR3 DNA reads TGTGCCAGCAGTGGCGGGACTGCCAGGAGTGGCTACACCTTC.

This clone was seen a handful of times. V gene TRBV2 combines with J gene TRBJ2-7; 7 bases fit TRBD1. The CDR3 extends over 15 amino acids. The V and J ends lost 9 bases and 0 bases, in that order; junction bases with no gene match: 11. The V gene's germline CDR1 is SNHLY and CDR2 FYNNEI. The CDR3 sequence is CASRTRDSSSYEQYF. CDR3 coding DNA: TGTGCCAGTAGGACTCGGGACAGTAGCTCCTACGAGCAGTACTTC.

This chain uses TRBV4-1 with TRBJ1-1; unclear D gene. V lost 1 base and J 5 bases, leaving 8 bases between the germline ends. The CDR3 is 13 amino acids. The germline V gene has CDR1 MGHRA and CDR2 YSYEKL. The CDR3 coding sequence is TGCGCCAGCAGCCAAGGAGGACGGACTGAAGCTTTCTTT. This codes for CASSQGGRTEAFF.

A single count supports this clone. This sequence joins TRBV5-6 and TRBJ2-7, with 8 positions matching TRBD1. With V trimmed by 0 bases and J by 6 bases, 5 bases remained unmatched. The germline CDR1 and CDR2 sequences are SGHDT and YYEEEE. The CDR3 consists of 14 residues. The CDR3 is CASSLGTGSFEQYF. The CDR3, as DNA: TGTGCCAGCAGCTTGGGGACAGGGAGTTTCGAGCAGTACTTC.

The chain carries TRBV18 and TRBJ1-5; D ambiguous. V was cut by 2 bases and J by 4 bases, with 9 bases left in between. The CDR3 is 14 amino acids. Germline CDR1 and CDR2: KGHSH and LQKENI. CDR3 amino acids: CASSPGGLNQPQHF. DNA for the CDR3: TGTGCCAGCTCACCAGGCGGCCTAAATCAGCCCCAGCATTTT.

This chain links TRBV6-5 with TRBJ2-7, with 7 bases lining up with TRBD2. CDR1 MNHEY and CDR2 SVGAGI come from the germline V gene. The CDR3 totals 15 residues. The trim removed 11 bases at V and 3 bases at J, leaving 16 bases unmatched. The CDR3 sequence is CAGEGFNFRSYEQYF. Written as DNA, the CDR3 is TGTGCCGGGGAGGGCTTTAACTTTAGAAGCTACGAGCAGTACTTC.

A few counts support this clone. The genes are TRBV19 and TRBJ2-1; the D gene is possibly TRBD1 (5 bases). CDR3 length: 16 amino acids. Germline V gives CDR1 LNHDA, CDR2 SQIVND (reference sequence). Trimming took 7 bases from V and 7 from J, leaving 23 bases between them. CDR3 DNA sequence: TGTGCCAGTACCGCAAGTTGGGCAGGGATAAGTAATGAGCAGTTCTTC. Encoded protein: CASTASWAGISNEQFF.

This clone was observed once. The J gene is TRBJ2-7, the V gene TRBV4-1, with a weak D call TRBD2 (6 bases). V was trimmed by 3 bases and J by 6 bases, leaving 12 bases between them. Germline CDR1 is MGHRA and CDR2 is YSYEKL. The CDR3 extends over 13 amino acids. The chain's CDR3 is CASSQTSVSEQYF. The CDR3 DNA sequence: TGCGCCAGCAGCCAGACTAGTGTGAGCGAGCAGTACTTC.

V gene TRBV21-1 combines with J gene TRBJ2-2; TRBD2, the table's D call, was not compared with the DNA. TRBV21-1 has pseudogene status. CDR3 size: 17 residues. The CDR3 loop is CASSRGIPGANTGELFF. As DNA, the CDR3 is TGTGCCAGCAGCAGGGGGATTCCGGGAGCTAACACCGGGGAGCTGTTTTTT.

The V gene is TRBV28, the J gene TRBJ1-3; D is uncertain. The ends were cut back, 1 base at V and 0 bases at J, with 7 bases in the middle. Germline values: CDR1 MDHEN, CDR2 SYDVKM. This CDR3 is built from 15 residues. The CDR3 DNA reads TGTGCCAGCAGTTTATTACGTGGCTCTGGAAACACCATATATTTT. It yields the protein CASSLLRGSGNTIYF.

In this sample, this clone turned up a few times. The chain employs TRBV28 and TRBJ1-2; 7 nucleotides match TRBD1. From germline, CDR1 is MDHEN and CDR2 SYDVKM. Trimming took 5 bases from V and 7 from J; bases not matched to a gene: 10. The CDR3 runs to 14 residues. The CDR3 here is CASSPSTGRAGYTF. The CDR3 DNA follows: TGTGCCAGCAGTCCATCGACAGGGAGAGCTGGCTACACCTTC.

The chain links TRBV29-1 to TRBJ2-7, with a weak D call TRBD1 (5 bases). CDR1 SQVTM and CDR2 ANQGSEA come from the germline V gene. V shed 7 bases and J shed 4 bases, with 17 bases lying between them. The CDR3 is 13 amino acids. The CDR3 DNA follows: TGCAGCGCCAGGAGTGGGGCAAGGTACGAGCAGTACTTC. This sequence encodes CSARSGARYEQYF.

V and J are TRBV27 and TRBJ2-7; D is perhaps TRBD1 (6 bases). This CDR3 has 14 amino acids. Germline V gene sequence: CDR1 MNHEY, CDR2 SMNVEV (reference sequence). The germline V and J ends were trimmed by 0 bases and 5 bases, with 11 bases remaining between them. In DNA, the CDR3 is TGTGCCAGCAGTTTATCGGGGACATCGGACGAGCAGTACTTC. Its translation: CASSLSGTSDEQYF.

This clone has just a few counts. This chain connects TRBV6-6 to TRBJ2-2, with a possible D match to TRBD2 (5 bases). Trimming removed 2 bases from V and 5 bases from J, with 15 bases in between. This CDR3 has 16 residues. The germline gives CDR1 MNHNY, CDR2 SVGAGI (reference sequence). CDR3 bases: TGTGCCAGCAGTTACCTTCGTCAATCGGGGACCGGGGAGCTGTTTTTT. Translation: CASSYLRQSGTGELFF.

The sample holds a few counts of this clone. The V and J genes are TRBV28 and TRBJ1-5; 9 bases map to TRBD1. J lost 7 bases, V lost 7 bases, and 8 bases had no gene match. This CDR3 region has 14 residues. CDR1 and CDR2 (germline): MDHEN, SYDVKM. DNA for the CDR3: TGTGCCAGCACCCTGGGACAGGGTCTACAGCCCCAGCATTTT. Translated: CASTLGQGLQPQHF.

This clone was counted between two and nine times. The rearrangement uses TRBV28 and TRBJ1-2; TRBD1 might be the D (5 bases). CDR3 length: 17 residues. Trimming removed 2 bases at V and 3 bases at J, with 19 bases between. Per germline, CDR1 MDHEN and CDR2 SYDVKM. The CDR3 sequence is CASSLGSPEGPYYGYTF. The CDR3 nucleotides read TGTGCCAGCAGTTTAGGGTCCCCAGAGGGGCCTTACTATGGCTACACCTTC.

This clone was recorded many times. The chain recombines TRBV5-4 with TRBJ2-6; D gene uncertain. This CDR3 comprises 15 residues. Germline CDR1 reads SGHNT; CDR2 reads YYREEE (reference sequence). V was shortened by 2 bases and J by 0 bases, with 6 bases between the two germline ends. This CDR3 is CASSLPISGANVLTF. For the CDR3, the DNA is TGTGCCAGCAGCTTACCAATCTCTGGGGCCAACGTCCTGACTTTC.

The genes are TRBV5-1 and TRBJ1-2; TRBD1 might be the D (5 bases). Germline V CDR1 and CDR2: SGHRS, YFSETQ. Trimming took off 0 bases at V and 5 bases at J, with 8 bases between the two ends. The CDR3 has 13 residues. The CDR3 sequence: CASSLDRLYGYTF. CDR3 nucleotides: TGCGCCAGCAGCTTGGACAGGCTATATGGCTACACCTTC. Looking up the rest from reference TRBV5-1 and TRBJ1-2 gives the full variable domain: KAGVTQTPRYLIKTRGQQVTLSCSPISGHRSVSWYQQTPGQGLQFLFEYFSETQRNKGNFPGRFSGRQFSNSRSEMNVSTLELGDSALYLCASSLDRLYGYTFGSGTRLTVV.

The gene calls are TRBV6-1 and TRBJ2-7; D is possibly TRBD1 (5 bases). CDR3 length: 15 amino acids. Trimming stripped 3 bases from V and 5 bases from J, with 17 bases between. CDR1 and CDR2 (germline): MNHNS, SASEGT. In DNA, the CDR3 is TGTGCCAGCAGTGACCAAGTGGCAGGGAAGGACGAGCAGTACTTC. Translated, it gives CASSDQVAGKDEQYF.

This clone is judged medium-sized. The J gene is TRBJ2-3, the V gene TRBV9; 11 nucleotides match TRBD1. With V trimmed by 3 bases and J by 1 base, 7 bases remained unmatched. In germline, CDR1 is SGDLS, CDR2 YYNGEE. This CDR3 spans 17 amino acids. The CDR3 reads CASSGWTGGVGTDTQYF. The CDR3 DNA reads TGTGCCAGCAGCGGTTGGACAGGGGGCGTGGGCACAGATACGCAGTATTTT.

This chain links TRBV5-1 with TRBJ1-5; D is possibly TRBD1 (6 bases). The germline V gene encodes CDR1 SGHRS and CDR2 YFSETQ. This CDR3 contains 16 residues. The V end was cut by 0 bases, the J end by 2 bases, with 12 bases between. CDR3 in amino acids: CASSLGPTGRNQPQHF. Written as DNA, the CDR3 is TGCGCCAGCAGCTTGGGCCCAACAGGGCGCAATCAGCCCCAGCATTTT.

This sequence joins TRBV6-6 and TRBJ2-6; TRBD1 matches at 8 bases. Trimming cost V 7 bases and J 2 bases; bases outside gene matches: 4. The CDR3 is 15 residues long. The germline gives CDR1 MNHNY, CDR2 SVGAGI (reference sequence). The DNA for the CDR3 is TGTGCCAGCACCGGACAGGGTACTGGGGCCAACGTCCTGACTTTC. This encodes CASTGQGTGANVLTF.